A selection of T cell receptor beta chains follows, all from one sample in a study of T cells after yellow fever vaccination. TCRdb re-analysed the 5' RACE reads in MiXCR, keeping a single row per CDR3 protein. The sample lists around 310,000 distinct CDR3 sequences, more than 8.5% occurring once. The specimen was PBMCs, collected on the day of the first yellow fever vaccination. The source is a man aged 18 to 30 who received the YFV17D yellow fever vaccine. Both conserved end residues are trimmed from each CDR3.

TRBV6-5	16	TRBJ2-5	ASSYSRRLAGGRETQY
TRBV11-3	14	TRBJ1-3	ASTKDGGVPGNTIY
TRBV4-1	13	TRBJ1-2	ASSPVQDGNYGYT
TRBV4-3	17	TRBJ2-7	ASSQERHIPGQGLYEQY
TRBV4-3	16	TRBJ2-2	ASSPHTPGTDNTGELF
TRBV7-2	15	TRBJ2-3	ASSLGASGGFIDTQY
TRBV7-2	13	TRBJ2-5	ASSLLGANQETQY
TRBV7-3	11	TRBJ1-1	ASAAGRDTEAF
TRBV7-2	11	TRBJ2-1	ASSPIQGVEQF
TRBV7-2	13	TRBJ2-1	ASSNWADEYNEQF
TRBV6-5	15	TRBJ2-3	ASSYSTSGGFTDTQY
TRBV7-6	16	TRBJ2-5	ASSSRRGASGVTETQY
TRBV7-9	11	TRBJ1-2	ASSSDLLYGYT
TRBV20-1	11	TRBJ2-1	SARDLNWNEQF
TRBV12-3/TRBV12-4	11	TRBJ1-1	ASSKGFFTEAF
TRBV6-2/TRBV6-3	14	TRBJ2-2	ASSLAGMMNTGELF
TRBV7-2	10	TRBJ2-7	ASSQNFGEQY
TRBV20-1	11	TRBJ1-6	SARGTGNSPLH
TRBV9	15	TRBJ2-3	ASSPLKRGYGADTQY
TRBV7-9	11	TRBJ2-7	AVASAGFYEQY
TRBV4-3	13	TRBJ2-2	ASSQSLGMTGELF
TRBV6-1	13	TRBJ1-3	ASSRTGGPGNTIY
TRBV7-2	15	TRBJ2-2	ASSSSAGGPDTGELF
TRBV5-1	13	TRBJ1-5	ASSLTGDPNQPQH
TRBV5-1	11	TRBJ2-5	ATRLAPQETQY
TRBV7-6	10	TRBJ2-5	ASSPNQETQY
TRBV5-8	13	TRBJ1-1	ASSLAGRVNTEAF
TRBV4-1	13	TRBJ1-1	ASSPPTGGWAEAF
TRBV12-3/TRBV12-4	12	TRBJ2-7	ASSFLQVHYEQY
TRBV7-2	13	TRBJ1-6	ASSLTGISNSPLH
TRBV4-1	14	TRBJ1-1	ASSQDSGNLLLEAF
TRBV28	11	TRBJ1-2	ASRGGSNYGYT
TRBV20-1	12	TRBJ1-5	SARDSESNQPQH
TRBV7-2	9	TRBJ2-7	ASSRSYEQY
TRBV7-2	12	TRBJ1-1	ASSIGTVNTEAF
TRBV24-1	15	TRBJ2-6	ATEPSPGISGANVLT
TRBV12-3/TRBV12-4	14	TRBJ1-5	ASSSQGRESNQPQH
TRBV9	12	TRBJ1-2	ASSPPGQAYGYT
TRBV7-2	12	TRBJ1-1	ASSLAGTAVGAF
TRBV20-1	16	TRBJ2-4	SARDIDRTSGQHLIQY
TRBV5-2	16	TRBJ2-4	ASNFILAAGTSADIQY
TRBV27	14	TRBJ1-2	ASSPTDRASNYGYT
TRBV19	14	TRBJ2-5	ASRPPGGALQETQY
TRBV5-4	12	TRBJ1-6	ASSLESGNSPLH
TRBV5-1	11	TRBJ2-1	ASSETTYNEQF
TRBV5-1	14	TRBJ1-2	ASSLVAGQGYSGYT
TRBV28	11	TRBJ1-1	ASKPTTRAEAF
TRBV7-3	11	TRBJ1-5	ASSLTSSQPQH
TRBV6-2/TRBV6-3	18	TRBJ2-1	ASSYSIDFRQGPNYNEQF
TRBV4-3	11	TRBJ1-3	ASSQDRGNTIY
TRBV18	13	TRBJ2-3	ASSPPVGGTDTQY
TRBV29-1	12	TRBJ1-4	SVDQGAANEKLF
TRBV11-2	16	TRBJ2-3	ASSLGIPWGGSADTQY
TRBV7-9	16	TRBJ2-3	ASGPGTGTGIITDTQY
TRBV5-1	14	TRBJ2-5	ASSLTGERYQETQY
TRBV2	9	TRBJ2-5	ASSDTETQY
TRBV7-2	11	TRBJ2-5	ASSLASSETQY
TRBV29-1	13	TRBJ1-1	SVAYQGQGVTEAF
TRBV4-1	17	TRBJ1-1	ASSQESGKVVFYGTEAF
TRBV30	10	TRBJ1-6	AWSGTGSPLH